Shown below are 28 T cell receptor beta chains from a single sample sequenced in a study of metastatic and nonmetastatic thyroid tumors. TCRdb re-called the PCR reads with MiXCR. Of some 41,000 clones in the sample, 13% are singletons; the top ten hold 8% to 10%. Before thyroid surgery, none of the patients had received any treatment. The specimen sequenced was blood. The receptors were sampled from a female donor with papillary thyroid cancer or a benign thyroid nodule (not recorded which). Some clones in this sample may be carry-over from other donors' samples.

The V and J genes are TRBV19 and TRBJ2-1; 14 bases match TRBD2. Germline V gene lookup returns CDR1 LNHDA and CDR2 SQIVND (reference sequence). The CDR3 loop spans 13 amino acids. J gave up 16 bases and V 8 bases, and 10 bases lay outside the gene matches. CDR3: CASSTSGRAKGFF. CDR3 in DNA: TGTGCCAGTTCGACTAGCGGGAGGGCCAAGGGTTTCTTC. The variable domain in full, completed from reference TRBV19 and TRBJ2-1, reads DGGITQSPKYLFRKEGQNVTLSCEQNLNHDAMYWYRQDPGQGLRLIYYSQIVNDFQKGDIAEGYSVSREKKESFPLTVTSAQKNPTAFYLCASSTSGRAKGFFGPGTRLTVL.

This clone has more than one count but fewer than ten. The V gene is TRBV28, the J gene TRBJ2-1, with D hard to call. Trimming shortened V by 3 bases and J by 5 bases, and 8 bases separated the two germline ends. Germline CDR1 MDHEN, CDR2 SYDVKM. CDR3 length equals 13 residues. CDR3 in DNA: TGTGCCAGCAGTTTTACGGCCCACAATGAGCAGTTCTTC. Protein product: CASSFTAHNEQFF.

This clone was detected many times. V gene TRBV19 combines with J gene TRBJ1-2; D is unresolved. The CDR3 spans 15 residues. Trimming removed 5 bases at V and 4 bases at J, with 17 bases between. Germline CDR1 reads LNHDA; CDR2 reads SQIVND (reference sequence). The CDR3 region is CASSGVQPNRYGYTF. CDR3 DNA sequence: TGTGCCAGTAGTGGGGTTCAGCCAAACCGCTATGGCTACACCTTC.

This clone showed up many times. The chain couples TRBV5-1 to TRBJ1-4; D is possibly TRBD1 (5 bases). Germline V CDR1 and CDR2: SGHRS, YFSETQ. The V gene lost 4 bases and the J gene lost 12 bases, with 22 bases spanning the gap. This CDR3 has 15 amino acids. The CDR3 loop is CASSTSGGREKELFF. The DNA for the CDR3 is TGCGCCAGCAGCACGTCCGGGGGACGGGAAAAGGAACTGTTTTTT.

This clone appeared many times. The chain combines TRBV19 with TRBJ2-2; 15 positions match TRBD2. Trimming at V came to 3 bases and at J to 2 bases, leaving 1 base not matched to a gene. The CDR3 covers 17 residues. Looked up from germline, CDR1 is LNHDA and CDR2 is SQIVND (reference sequence). The CDR3 sequence: CASSMGLAGGNTGELFF. CDR3 DNA sequence: TGTGCCAGTAGTATGGGACTAGCGGGAGGCAACACCGGGGAGCTGTTTTTT.

This clone is labeled medium-sized. The chain links TRBV27 to TRBJ1-2, with 9 bases lining up with TRBD1. V gave up 5 bases and J gave up 2 bases; unmatched junction bases: 6. The CDR3 extends over 15 amino acids. CDR1 is MNHEY, CDR2 SMNVEV, per germline (reference sequence). For the CDR3, the DNA is TGTGCCAGCAGTCTCCTGGGACAGGGCAACTATGGCTACACCTTC. Protein: CASSLLGQGNYGYTF.

In this sample, this clone turned up many times. The rearrangement joins TRBV13 to TRBJ2-1; tentatively, D is TRBD2 (6 bases). The V end was cut by 5 bases, the J end by 8 bases, with 13 bases between. Per germline, CDR1 PRHDT and CDR2 FYEKMQ (reference sequence). This CDR3 has 13 amino acids. CDR3 nucleotide sequence: TGTGCCAGCAGCCATCGGAGGAGGGATGAGCAGTTCTTC. Its translation: CASSHRRRDEQFF.

On this clone itself: At one boundary the junction diverges from the germline segment, which might be a read error. J is TRBJ2-2 and V is TRBV5-5; D assignment may be TRBD1 or TRBD2 (5 bases each). Per germline, CDR1 SGHKS and CDR2 YYEKEE (reference sequence). The CDR3 runs to 14 residues. The CDR3 nucleotides are TGTGCCAGCAGCTCTTACAGTGGGACCGGTGAGCTGTTTTTT. Residues: CASSSYSGTGELFF.

This clone was recorded at least ten times. In DNA form, the CDR3 reads TGTGCCACCACCGGACTAGCGGGTCTCACAGATACGCAGTATTTT. This sequence encodes CATTGLAGLTDTQYF. The chain employs TRBV28 and TRBJ2-3; 11 bases align to TRBD2. Germline loops: CDR1 MDHEN, CDR2 SYDVKM. The junction had 8 bases not matched to a gene; V was cut back by 10 bases and J by 2 bases. The CDR3 is 15 residues long.

This clone was counted at least ten times. The rearrangement links TRBV11-1 to TRBJ2-7, with TRBD2 identical over 12 bases. Looked up from germline, CDR1 is SGHAT and CDR2 is FQDESV (reference sequence). The trim removed 3 bases at V and 5 bases at J, leaving 2 bases unmatched. The CDR3 runs 14 residues. The CDR3: CASSFWTSGNEQYF. CDR3 coding DNA: TGTGCCAGCAGCTTCTGGACTAGCGGGAACGAGCAGTACTTC.

This clone was detected many times. This chain connects TRBV11-3 to TRBJ2-3; a weak D match, TRBD1 (6 bases). With 5 bases removed from V and 4 bases from J, the gap between germline ends came to 13 bases. Germline-derived CDR1 and CDR2 are SGHNT and YENEEA. There are 14 residues in the CDR3. The CDR3 spells CASSLTSGADTQYF. DNA for the CDR3: TGTGCCAGCAGCCTCACCTCAGGGGCAGATACGCAGTATTTT. The variable domain in full, with the rest retrieved from reference TRBV11-3 and TRBJ2-3, is EAGVVQSPRYKIIEKKQPVAFWCNPISGHNTLYWYLQNLGQGPELLIRYENEEAVDDSQLPKDRFSAERLKGVDSTLKIQPAELGDSAVYLCASSLTSGADTQYFGPGTRLTVL.

At least ten counts were recorded for this clone. The V call is TRBV6-1, the J call TRBJ1-5; D call uncertain. This CDR3 comprises 13 residues. With 2 bases removed from V and 3 bases from J, the gap between germline ends came to 5 bases. CDR1 MNHNS and CDR2 SASEGT come from the germline V gene. In nucleotides, the CDR3 is TGTGCCAGCAGTGAAAGATTCAATCAGCCCCAGCATTTT. This gives the protein CASSERFNQPQHF.

This clone was detected ten times or more. The V call is TRBV20-1, the J call TRBJ2-5; D tentatively fits TRBD1 or TRBD2 (5 bases each). The length of the CDR3 is 13 residues. V shed 0 bases and J shed 9 bases, with 14 bases lying between them. The germline V gene has CDR1 DFQATT and CDR2 SNEGSKA (reference sequence). CDR3 region: CSAREIPRGSQYF. Here the CDR3 DNA reads TGCAGTGCTAGAGAAATCCCCCGGGGCTCCCAGTACTTC.

Only one count was recorded for this clone. The chain combines TRBV7-3 with TRBJ2-7; either TRBD1 or TRBD2 may fit D (5 bases each). V was clipped by 2 bases and J by 5 bases, with 19 bases between them. The CDR3 contains 16 residues. Germline loops: CDR1 SGHTA, CDR2 FQGTGA. CDR3 sequence: CASSLSRGVESDEQYF. CDR3 coding DNA: TGTGCCAGCAGCTTATCGCGAGGGGTAGAGTCCGACGAGCAGTACTTC.

Points on this clone: This may arise from a read error, as a much more abundant clone is one base away. The sample has other DNA sequences that encode this CDR3 too. This chain links TRBV4-1 with TRBJ1-4; D is ambiguous. The CDR3 length is 16 residues. V lost 1 base and J 7 bases, leaving 16 bases between the germline ends. The germline gives CDR1 MGHRA, CDR2 YSYEKL. Here the CDR3 reads CASSQADTGAGEKLFF. For the CDR3, the DNA is TGCGCCAGCAGCCAAGCGGATACGGGTGCTGGTGAAAAACTGTTTTTT.

This clone was observed many times. The chain carries TRBV11-2 and TRBJ2-7; 11 nucleotides match TRBD2. The J segment lost 3 bases and the V segment lost 4 bases, leaving 14 bases of the junction unmatched. Per the germline V gene, CDR1 is SGHAT and CDR2 is FQNNGV. The CDR3 sequence is 18 residues long. The CDR3 region is CASSSIGSGRARDYEQYF. The CDR3, as DNA: TGTGCCAGCAGCTCAATTGGTAGCGGGAGGGCTCGGGACTACGAGCAGTACTTC.

There are many counts of this clone. V gene TRBV7-3 combines with J gene TRBJ1-3; D remains unclear. This CDR3 is built from 16 residues. Germline values: CDR1 SGHTA, CDR2 FQGTGA. Between the trimmed V and J ends, which lost 1 base and 0 bases, there was a span of 10 bases. The CDR3: CASSLIGRTSGNTIYF. CDR3 nucleotide sequence: TGTGCCAGCAGCTTAATCGGCAGGACCTCTGGAAACACCATATATTTT.

The table lists this clone with many counts. This chain joins TRBV7-3 and TRBJ2-7; D is undetermined. CDR3 size: 15 residues. Between the trimmed V and J ends, which lost 3 bases and 3 bases, there was a span of 15 bases. CDR1 and CDR2 (germline): SGHTA, FQGTGA. The chain's CDR3 is CASSFAFSGYYEQYF. As DNA, the CDR3 is TGTGCCAGCAGCTTCGCCTTCTCCGGTTACTACGAGCAGTACTTC.

In its sample, this clone was seen many times. The rearrangement links TRBV20-1 to TRBJ1-2; perhaps TRBD1 as D (5 bases). Per the germline V gene, CDR1 is DFQATT and CDR2 is SNEGSKA (reference sequence). V was trimmed by 3 bases and J by 0 bases, leaving 17 bases between them. This CDR3 is 16 amino acids long. The DNA of the CDR3 is TGCAGTGCTAGGGGCAGGGCCGCGGGCACTAACTATGGCTACACCTTC. It specifies CSARGRAAGTNYGYTF.

To note about this clone: A much larger clone lies a single base off, so this may be a read error. The rearrangement joins TRBV9 to TRBJ2-1; D perhaps matches TRBD2 (5 bases). Germline CDR1 is SGDLS and CDR2 is YYNGEE. The CDR3 sequence is 12 residues long. V lost 0 bases and J lost 8, with 6 bases in between. The CDR3 region has the DNA TGTGCCAGCAGCGTAGGAGGGTATGAGCAGTTCTTC. Amino acids: CASSVGGYEQFF.

This clone appeared many times. The CDR3 DNA is TGTGCCAGCAGTGAGCTAGCGGGAGTATTAGGTACGCAGTATTTT. It yields the protein CASSELAGVLGTQYF. V and J are TRBV25-1 and TRBJ2-3, with TRBD2 matching 10 bases. This CDR3 contains 15 residues. The ends lost 3 bases at V and 8 bases at J; junction bases unmatched: 8. The germline gives CDR1 MGHDK, CDR2 SYGVNS.

This clone was counted at least ten times. The V and J genes are TRBV28 and TRBJ2-2, with 8 bases fitting TRBD2. V dropped 5 bases and J dropped 0; count of bases not matched to a gene: 5. The CDR3 totals 16 residues. The germline CDR1 and CDR2 sequences are MDHEN and SYDVKM. The CDR3 bases are TGTGCCAGCAGTACTATGGGACTAGCGAACACCGGGGAGCTGTTTTTT. Translated: CASSTMGLANTGELFF. The full variable domain, in which reference TRBV28 and TRBJ2-2 provide the parts outside the CDR3, is DVKVTQSSRYLVKRTGEKVFLECVQDMDHENMFWYRQDPGLGLRLIYFSYDVKMKEKGDIPEGYSVSREKKERFSLILESASTNQTSMYLCASSTMGLANTGELFFGEGSRLTVL.

This clone was observed at least ten times. J is TRBJ1-5 and V is TRBV4-1, with a tentative D call TRBD1 (5 bases). The V end lost 1 base, the J end lost 3 bases, and 10 bases lay between the germline ends. The CDR3 is 15 residues long. Germline CDR1 MGHRA, CDR2 YSYEKL. In DNA form, the CDR3 reads TGCGCCAGCAGCCAAGCTGGGACGGACAATCAGCCCCAGCATTTT. It specifies CASSQAGTDNQPQHF.

This chain joins TRBV25-1 and TRBJ1-4; TRBD1 is a possible D gene (6 bases). The CDR3 contains 15 residues. V lost 4 bases to trimming and J lost 8 bases, with 17 bases between them. In germline, CDR1 is MGHDK, CDR2 SYGVNS. The CDR3 spells CASSGPGWGREKLFF. CDR3 DNA: TGTGCCAGCAGTGGTCCTGGGTGGGGGCGGGAAAAACTGTTTTTT.

This clone has at least ten counts. The V gene is TRBV30, the J gene TRBJ1-2; TRBD1 aligns across 10 bases. Germline loops: CDR1 GTSNPN, CDR2 SVGIG (reference sequence). The V segment lost 3 bases and the J segment 2 bases; nucleotides outside the gene matches: 3. This CDR3 spans 14 amino acids. CDR3 loop: CAWRGQGRNYGYTF. CDR3 DNA sequence: TGTGCCTGGAGGGGACAGGGGCGGAACTATGGCTACACCTTC.

The J gene is TRBJ2-1, the V gene TRBV2; perhaps TRBD1 as D (5 bases). V lost 5 bases and J lost 8, with 7 bases in between. Germline CDR1 SNHLY, CDR2 FYNNEI. The CDR3 totals 11 residues. DNA of the CDR3: TGTGCCAGCAGTACCAGGGATGAGCAGTTCTTC. It translates to CASSTRDEQFF.

This clone has a handful of counts. A junction end diverges from the germline sequence, so it may reflect a read error. J is TRBJ2-5 and V is TRBV28, with 10 bases that match TRBD1. This CDR3 has 18 amino acids. Germline CDR1 and CDR2: MDHEN and SYDVKM. CDR3 sequence reads: CAGSPTTPDRGLRETQYF. CDR3 nucleotide sequence: TGTGCCGGCAGTCCGACGACCCCTGACAGGGGGCTGAGAGAGACCCAGTACTTC. Full variable domain (missing parts from reference TRBV28 and TRBJ2-5): DVKVTQSSRYLVKRTGEKVFLECVQDMDHENMFWYRQDPGLGLRLIYFSYDVKMKEKGDIPEGYSVSREKKERFSLILESASTNQTSMYLCAGSPTTPDRGLRETQYFGPGTRLLVL.

This clone was seen ten or more times. The V gene is TRBV5-1, the J gene TRBJ2-7; D not resolved. This CDR3 has 16 amino acids. Trimming pared 0 bases from V and 3 bases from J, leaving 16 bases between. Germline V gene sequence: CDR1 SGHRS, CDR2 YFSETQ. The CDR3 sequence: CASSLEGWAVFYEQYF. Here the CDR3 DNA reads TGCGCCAGCAGCTTGGAGGGTTGGGCAGTCTTCTACGAGCAGTACTTC.